This T cell receptor beta chain was found in a study of cytomegalovirus exposure and HLA in healthy donors. Notes on the study in general: Solely CMV serostatus was available to characterize immune exposure. In a later analysis, CMV-associated beta chains were mostly HLA-associated, it appeared.

This CDR3 contains 15 residues. With V trimmed by 4 bases and J by 6 bases, 8 bases remained unmatched. Germline lookup yields CDR1 SEHNR and CDR2 FQNEAQ (reference sequence). PCR used 60 Vbeta primers and 13 Jbeta primers. Profiled with immunoSEQ multiplex PCR; TCRdb holds only in-frame clones, not every one. The data hold a few hundred thousand clones, with about 90% observed a single time. Details on this clone: Its target is unknown.

V is TRBV7-9 and J is TRBJ2-3; the match to TRBD1 covers 9 bases. The sample taken for sequencing was PBMCs. The receptor comes from a woman between 18 and 30 years old in good health and CMV-seronegative. CDR3 DNA: TGTGCCAGCAGCTCGTACAGGGGGCCCGTGGATACGCAGTATTTT. Residues: CASSSYRGPVDTQYF.